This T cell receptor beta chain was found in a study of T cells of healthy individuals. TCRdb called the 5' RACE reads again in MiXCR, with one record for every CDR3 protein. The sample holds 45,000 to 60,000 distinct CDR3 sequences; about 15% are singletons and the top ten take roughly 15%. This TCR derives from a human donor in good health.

The CDR3 bases are TGTGCCAGCAGCCCTCCGGGACTAGCGGGAGGCTACGAGCAGTACTTC. This translates into CASSPPGLAGGYEQYF. The J gene is TRBJ2-7, the V gene TRBV7-2; 15 bases are shared with TRBD2. Germline V gene sequence: CDR1 SGHTA, CDR2 FQGNSA. CDR3 length: 16 amino acids. Unmatched junction bases numbered 5, after V lost 5 bases and J lost 3 bases.